What follows describes a single TCR beta chain. It has no known antigen specificity. The input lacks base qualities; no much larger clone sits a single base away. Peripheral blood CD8+ and CD4+ T cells from healthy donors, Susac syndrome patients and multiple sclerosis patients were profiled by high-throughput TCR beta sequencing. Susac syndrome patients met recently defined diagnostic criteria for definite or probable disease. CD8+ TEMRA cells were enriched by FACS, while bulk CD8+ and CD4+ T cells were purified by magnetic negative isolation. Blood was drawn into EDTA tubes, processed within 24 hours, and PBMCs were isolated by density gradient centrifugation. PBMCs intended for TCR sequencing were cryopreserved in liquid nitrogen and thawed later in a water bath at 37 degrees C. The sorted or isolated CD4+, CD8+ and CD8+ TEMRA cells reached a purity of at least 90%. This entry is derived from a study of CD8 T cells in Susac syndrome (dated by TCRdb to the late 2010s). Concerning the study at large: Among the Susac syndrome patients who were sequenced, clinically active disease was present in over 5 and clinical remission was observed in roughly eight. The study used repertoire sequencing to test whether antigen drove CD8+ T cell activation and differentiation in Susac syndrome. At blood withdrawal, Susac syndrome patients were either therapy-naive, taking corticosteroids (in some cases with IVIg as well), or taking IVIg alone. General findings and caveats noted by the study authors: The number of individuals in the TCR sequencing and HLA analysis was acknowledged as relatively small. In patients with Susac syndrome, the CD4+ T cell repertoire showed no detectable clonal expansion.

A distance of 14 bases separates the germline ends of V and J, which lose 7 bases and 7 bases respectively. Including the terminal cysteine and phenylalanine, the CDR3 comprises 12 residues. Only the CDR3 region is kept as DNA, spanning 36 bases read in frame from base 1. According to the germline V gene, CDR1 reads SQVTM and CDR2 reads ANQGSEA. RNA was extracted using the RNeasy kit, and roughly 0.45 to 1 microgram was reverse transcribed with random hexamers. The immunoSEQ multiplex PCR assay, covering 54 Vbeta and 13 Jbeta segments, was used to amplify TCR beta CDR3 regions. PCR amplification bias was corrected using a synthetic template baseline for primer optimization and computational correction. The original methods were these. Reads were annotated to V, D and J genes per IMGT and analyzed with immunoSEQ Analyzer, keeping only productive sequences. To calculate clonality, Shannon entropy was normalized by log2 of the number of productive unique sequences and then subtracted from one. Public and private clones were assessed among the 100 most prevalent clones of each patient and control. Susac-specific clones were defined as absent from healthy and MS cohorts, roughly 1,100 published viral clones and other ImmuneACCESS disease sequences. Through fastp at Q25 and MiXCR, TCRdb rebuilt clones from the public reads, retaining in-frame beta chains. For every CDR3 protein sequence, its rows merge into one entry that carries the most common genes and DNA. The V and J calls were determined by TCRdb, not by the authors. Within this sample are roughly 200,000 distinct CDR3 sequences, with just under 95% of them counted one time only. The ten largest account for around 0.1% of the sample.

Sequencing was carried out using CD4+ T cells from PBMCs. This receptor was identified in a human donor with Susac syndrome. The rearranged segments are TRBV29-1 and TRBJ1-5, with no confidently assigned D gene. The bases read TGCAGCGCCGGGATGGGCGAACAGCCCCAGCATTTT. It translates as CSAGMGEQPQHF.